This TCR beta chain stems from a study of OX40 agonist ivuxolimab in advanced cancers. Germline lookup yields CDR1 SGHDT and CDR2 YYEEEE. V was cut by 8 bases and J by 6 bases, with 17 bases left in between. This CDR3 comprises 14 residues. Only in-frame clones appear in the TCRdb table, and some are missing; sequencing was by immunoSEQ multiplex PCR. The sample holds tens of thousands of clones; roughly 89% are singletons and the top ten take 9.5% to 15%. V usage is TRBV5-6 and J usage is TRBJ1-4; D is uncertain. The sample was CD4+ or CD8+ T cells sorted from blood, taken in a trial of the OX40 agonist ivuxolimab. The sequence derives from an adult with an advanced solid tumor such as melanoma, head and neck, liver or kidney cancer. In DNA, the CDR3 is TGTGCCAGTTCCGACAACGGGGTGGATGAAAAACTGTTTTTT. Amino acids: CASSDNGVDEKLFF.